Each of the 18 T cell receptor beta chains below was sequenced from the same sample in a study of blood T cell repertoires in COVID-19. Data came from immunoSEQ multiplex PCR; TCRdb stores just in-frame clones and leaves some out. The sample has around 330,000 clones, approximately 88% seen once. Specimen: peripheral blood. The receptors shown here come from a woman in her twenties or thirties with COVID-19, enrolled during active disease.

CDR3 sequence (DNA): TGTGCCAGCAGTACCCTCGGGGGTAACGGCTACACCTTC. This encodes CASSTLGGNGYTF. V is TRBV6-6 and J is TRBJ1-2, with a weak D call TRBD1 (5 bases). Germline values: CDR1 MNHNY, CDR2 SVGAGI (reference sequence). Trimming took off 5 bases at V and 8 bases at J, with 15 bases between the two ends. There are 13 residues in the CDR3.

This clone has a handful of counts. This chain uses TRBV4-1 with TRBJ1-5; D remains unclear. Looked up from germline, CDR1 is MGHRA and CDR2 is YSYEKL. This CDR3 spans 19 amino acids. V was cut by 1 base and J by 0 bases, with 19 bases left in between. The CDR3 sequence: CASSQGPRLIKDSNQPQHF. The CDR3, as DNA: TGCGCCAGCAGCCAAGGTCCCAGGCTGATAAAAGATAGCAATCAGCCCCAGCATTTT.

V gene TRBV9 combines with J gene TRBJ2-3, with 9 bases fitting TRBD2. CDR1 SGDLS and CDR2 YYNGEE come from the germline V gene. The J segment lost 6 bases and the V segment lost 3 bases, leaving 14 bases of the junction unmatched. The CDR3 spans 17 residues. CDR3 loop: CASSGGGSGGPDDTQYF. As DNA, the CDR3 is TGTGCCAGCAGCGGCGGAGGGAGCGGGGGGCCTGATGATACGCAGTATTTT.

The J gene is TRBJ2-1, the V gene TRBV9; 11 bases fit TRBD1. Germline V gene sequence: CDR1 SGDLS, CDR2 YYNGEE. The CDR3 consists of 15 residues. J gave up 6 bases and V 4 bases, and 6 bases lay outside the gene matches. The CDR3 here is CASSPGTGGFNEQFF. The CDR3 DNA is TGTGCCAGCAGCCCCGGGACAGGGGGGTTCAATGAGCAGTTCTTC.

This chain joins TRBV4-2 and TRBJ1-2, with D tentatively TRBD1 (5 bases). V was pared by 3 bases and J by 5 bases, with 19 bases between. Germline assignment: CDR1 LGHNA and CDR2 YNFKEQ. This CDR3 has 16 amino acids. The CDR3, as DNA: TGTGCCAGCAGCCATCCAGCGGGAGGGGTTAGTTATGGCTACACCTTC. As protein: CASSHPAGGVSYGYTF.

The J gene is TRBJ2-5, the V gene TRBV15, with 8 bases lining up with TRBD2. Trimming at V came to 4 bases and at J to 5 bases, leaving 3 bases not matched to a gene. Germline V gives CDR1 LNHNV, CDR2 YYDKDF (reference sequence). There are 13 residues in the CDR3. Here the CDR3 reads CATSTGGWETQYF. CDR3 coding DNA: TGTGCCACCAGCACGGGGGGGTGGGAGACCCAGTACTTC.

This rearrangement joins TRBV2 to TRBJ1-2; TRBD1 aligns across 8 bases. The germline gives CDR1 SNHLY, CDR2 FYNNEI. The CDR3 sequence is 14 residues long. After removal of 4 bases from V and 4 bases from J, the junction contained 5 bases not matched to a gene. The CDR3 here is CASSGQGPIYGYTF. The CDR3 DNA follows: TGTGCCAGCAGTGGACAGGGGCCCATCTATGGCTACACCTTC.

This rearrangement joins TRBV5-5 to TRBJ1-5, with D hard to call. Between the trimmed V and J ends, which lost 2 bases and 1 base, there was a span of 4 bases. CDR1 and CDR2 from the germline V gene are SGHKS and YYEKEE (reference sequence). This CDR3 region has 13 residues. Written as DNA, the CDR3 is TGTGCCAGCAGCTTCGGGAGCAATCAGCCCCAGCATTTT. Residues: CASSFGSNQPQHF.

This clone showed up just a few times. This chain links TRBV9 with TRBJ1-4; D perhaps matches TRBD1 (6 bases). V was cut by 3 bases and J by 6 bases, with 12 bases left in between. Germline V gene lookup returns CDR1 SGDLS and CDR2 YYNGEE. The CDR3 loop spans 14 amino acids. The chain's CDR3 is CASSARGADEKLFF. CDR3 in DNA: TGTGCCAGCAGCGCCAGGGGAGCAGATGAAAAACTGTTTTTT.

This clone was observed once. This sequence joins TRBV9 and TRBJ2-5; tentative D call: TRBD1 (6 bases). Germline loops: CDR1 SGDLS, CDR2 YYNGEE. The CDR3 has 15 amino acids. V shed 0 bases and J shed 2 bases, with 11 bases lying between them. The CDR3 nucleotides are TGTGCCAGCAGCGTAGCGGGGACACAGCAAGAGACCCAGTACTTC. This codes for CASSVAGTQQETQYF.

V and J are TRBV11-2 and TRBJ2-7; 8 bases fit TRBD1. The CDR3 totals 15 residues. Losses at the gene ends were 0 bases for V and 6 bases for J; bases not matched to a gene: 7. Germline CDR1 reads SGHAT; CDR2 reads FQNNGV. CDR3 loop: CASSLERSGGSEQYF. CDR3 sequence (DNA): TGTGCCAGCAGCTTAGAGAGGTCAGGGGGCAGCGAGCAGTACTTC.

V gene TRBV6-1 combines with J gene TRBJ2-1; the D gene is possibly TRBD2 (5 bases). Per the germline V gene, CDR1 is MNHNS and CDR2 is SASEGT. This CDR3 has 16 residues. The ends were cut back, 4 bases at V and 5 bases at J, with 18 bases in the middle. This CDR3 is CASSVVLGLPNNEQFF. CDR3 in DNA: TGTGCCAGCAGTGTGGTTCTAGGACTCCCGAACAATGAGCAGTTCTTC.

The chain uses TRBV2 and TRBJ2-1; 12 positions match TRBD2. The ends lost 6 bases at V and 9 bases at J; junction bases unmatched: 15. The germline V gene encodes CDR1 SNHLY and CDR2 FYNNEI. CDR3 length: 17 residues. The CDR3, as DNA: TGTGCCAGCAGCGGAGGCCTAGCGGGGGGGCCGATTTCTGAGCAGTTCTTC. It is translated as CASSGGLAGGPISEQFF.

The chain has TRBV7-3 and TRBJ2-3; 11 bases are a match to TRBD2. Losses at the gene ends were 0 bases for V and 0 bases for J; bases not matched to a gene: 8. This CDR3 is 19 amino acids long. Germline V gives CDR1 SGHTA, CDR2 FQGTGA. As DNA, the CDR3 is TGTGCCAGCAGCTTAACGGCTAGCGGGGGGCCCGCAAGCACAGATACGCAGTATTTT. The encoded protein is CASSLTASGGPASTDTQYF.

The chain is built from TRBV6-5 and TRBJ2-1; a possible D gene is TRBD2 (6 bases). Germline CDR1 is MNHEY and CDR2 is SVGAGI. Trimming pared 4 bases from V and 4 bases from J, leaving 11 bases between. The CDR3 spans 14 residues. CDR3 coding DNA: TGTGCCAGCAGTTCCCAGGACTATTACAATGAGCAGTTCTTC. Its protein is CASSSQDYYNEQFF.

V and J are TRBV9 and TRBJ1-5; TRBD1 matches at 7 bases. The CDR3 runs to 15 residues. CDR1 SGDLS and CDR2 YYNGEE come from the germline V gene. The ends lost 2 bases at V and 2 bases at J; junction bases unmatched: 4. CDR3 sequence reads: CASSVGTGGNQPQHF. CDR3 sequence (DNA): TGTGCCAGCAGCGTGGGCACAGGGGGCAATCAGCCCCAGCATTTT. Full variable domain (missing parts from reference TRBV9 and TRBJ1-5): DSGVTQTPKHLITATGQRVTLRCSPRSGDLSVYWYQQSLDQGLQFLIQYYNGEERAKGNILERFSAQQFPDLHSELNLSSLELGDSALYFCASSVGTGGNQPQHFGDGTRLSIL.

V usage is TRBV4-1 and J usage is TRBJ2-5; D is possibly TRBD2 (5 bases). The germline CDR1 and CDR2 sequences are MGHRA and YSYEKL. There are 17 residues in the CDR3. V was clipped by 1 base and J by 2 bases, with 17 bases between them. CDR3 residues: CASSQGLGLDLQETQYF. The CDR3 DNA follows: TGCGCCAGCAGCCAAGGCTTAGGACTCGACCTTCAAGAGACCCAGTACTTC.

V is TRBV19 and J is TRBJ1-1; D not resolved. The CDR3 runs 15 residues. Deletions cut 2 bases from V and 0 bases from J, with 10 bases between. Germline V gene lookup returns CDR1 LNHDA and CDR2 SQIVND (reference sequence). In nucleotides, the CDR3 is TGTGCCAGTAGTATAATATACGGTATGAACACTGAAGCTTTCTTT. It specifies CASSIIYGMNTEAFF.